This TCR beta chain was obtained from a study of T cell changes during pregnancy in multiple sclerosis. CDR3 length: 15 amino acids. Germline CDR1 and CDR2: LNHDA and SQIVND (reference sequence). Trimming took 1 base from V and 3 from J; bases not matched to a gene: 4. Produced via immunoSEQ multiplex PCR; TCRdb's table is partial and in-frame only. The sample has some 16,000 clones; 65% to 90% are singletons. The V call is TRBV19, the J call TRBJ2-3; 7 positions agree with TRBD2. This TCR came from a female donor in good health, enrolled as a control in a pregnancy study. The sequences come from CD8+ T cells from peripheral blood mononuclear cells, collected after pregnancy. CDR3 coding DNA: TGTGCCAGTAGTATAGCCGGCGGGGGTACAGATACGCAGTATTTT. Translating it yields CASSIAGGGTDTQYF.